This T cell receptor beta chain emerged from a study of blood T cell repertoires in COVID-19. For the study at large: Donors in the United States, Italy and Spain gave samples during acute or convalescent COVID-19. PBMCs, B-cell-depleted T cells, or T cells provided the cDNA or gDNA that made up the material.

This CDR3 is 16 amino acids long. V lost 3 bases, J lost 2 bases, and 16 bases lay in between. Germline CDR1 MNHEY, CDR2 SVGAGI. Profiling relied on immunoSEQ multiplex PCR, and the TCRdb table lists in-frame clones only, not all of them. The sample carries about 150,000 clones, approximately 91% recorded once. During active infection, Seattle patients enrolled and were then monitored through disease. This clone was observed once. Sequences were obtained from peripheral blood. The J gene is TRBJ2-5, the V gene TRBV6-5; D is perhaps TRBD2 (5 bases). The sequence was collected from a man aged 18 to 30 with COVID-19, enrolled during active disease. In DNA, the CDR3 is TGTGCCAGCAGTTATGGTTCTAGCTGGGAACAAGAGACCCAGTACTTC. Amino acid sequence: CASSYGSSWEQETQYF.